What follows are 24 T cell receptor beta chains derived from one specimen sequenced in a study of Ad26.COV2.S vaccination and SARS-CoV-2 variants. Regarding treatment: over 15 received Ad26.COV2.S at low or high dose, single or two shots; five or six received placebo; per-sample allocation not given. The investigators took samples on day 63 after the first vaccine or placebo injection. Clones were read by immunoSEQ multiplex PCR, and TCRdb kept only the in-frame ones, dropping some. The data contain 200,000 to 250,000 clones, 85% to 90% of them singletons. This sample comprised peripheral blood, obtained in a trial of Ad26.COV2.S vaccine versus placebo. These TCRs come from a person between 18 and 65 years old who received the Ad26.COV2.S COVID-19 vaccine or a placebo.

The chain employs TRBV28 and TRBJ1-2; a possible D gene is TRBD1 (5 bases). Trimming shortened V by 2 bases and J by 8 bases, and 6 bases separated the two germline ends. Germline loops: CDR1 MDHEN, CDR2 SYDVKM. This CDR3 has 11 amino acids. The CDR3 bases are TGTGCCAGCAGTTTAGGGGGAGGCTACACCTTC. It specifies CASSLGGGYTF.

The chain uses TRBV28 and TRBJ1-6; no reliable D call. Germline V CDR1 and CDR2: MDHEN, SYDVKM. Trimming left V 8 bases short and J 7 bases short, with 12 bases between. CDR3 size: 13 residues. CDR3 nucleotide sequence: TGTGCCAGCGGGCAAAACAAGAATTCACCCCTCCACTTT. Protein product: CASGQNKNSPLHF.

The chain has TRBV13 and TRBJ1-1, with TRBD1 matching 10 bases. J was trimmed by 11 bases and V by 5 bases; bases with no gene match: 5. The germline CDR1 and CDR2 sequences are PRHDT and FYEKMQ (reference sequence). The CDR3 extends over 12 amino acids. CDR3 sequence: CASSQGQGRAFF. CDR3 sequence (DNA): TGTGCCAGCAGCCAGGGACAGGGGAGGGCTTTCTTT.

This clone came up a few times. This chain links TRBV6-6 with TRBJ1-5; 7 positions agree with TRBD1. The CDR3 sequence is 15 residues long. The V gene's germline CDR1 is MNHNY and CDR2 SVGAGI (reference sequence). After removal of 5 bases from V and 3 bases from J, the junction contained 7 bases not matched to a gene. The CDR3 sequence is CASSRGQPDNQPQHF. In DNA form, the CDR3 reads TGTGCCAGCAGTCGGGGACAGCCAGACAATCAGCCCCAGCATTTT.

This chain links TRBV12-3 or TRBV12-4 with TRBJ2-2; D gene uncertain. The ends were cut back, 8 bases at V and 5 bases at J, with 12 bases in the middle. The CDR3 has 13 amino acids. CDR3 loop: CASPPDMTGELFF. In nucleotides, the CDR3 is TGTGCCAGCCCGCCCGACATGACCGGGGAGCTGTTTTTT.

The chain joins TRBV5-1 to TRBJ2-1, with TRBD1 as a possible D gene (6 bases). The CDR3 is made up of 14 amino acids. Trimming took 4 bases from V and 3 from J, leaving 11 bases between them. Germline V gene lookup returns CDR1 SGHRS and CDR2 YFSETQ. CDR3 residues: CASSPGTIYNEQFF. For the CDR3, the DNA is TGCGCCAGCAGCCCCGGGACAATCTACAATGAGCAGTTCTTC. Full variable domain (missing parts from reference TRBV5-1 and TRBJ2-1): KAGVTQTPRYLIKTRGQQVTLSCSPISGHRSVSWYQQTPGQGLQFLFEYFSETQRNKGNFPGRFSGRQFSNSRSEMNVSTLELGDSALYLCASSPGTIYNEQFFGPGTRLTVL.

The chain joins TRBV7-9 to TRBJ2-7, with D possibly TRBD1 on 5 matching bases. The V end was cut by 0 bases, the J end by 5 bases, with 14 bases between. The CDR3 extends over 15 amino acids. From germline, CDR1 is SEHNR and CDR2 FQNEAQ (reference sequence). The CDR3 loop reads CASSLAQGKIHEQYF. The DNA for the CDR3 is TGTGCCAGCAGCTTAGCGCAGGGTAAAATCCACGAGCAGTACTTC.

The chain employs TRBV5-6 and TRBJ1-1, with D unclear. CDR3 length equals 15 residues. CDR1 SGHDT and CDR2 YYEEEE come from the germline V gene. V was pared by 0 bases and J by 2 bases, with 11 bases between. The CDR3 protein is CASSLAKEANTEAFF. The CDR3 nucleotides read TGTGCCAGCAGCTTGGCCAAGGAAGCAAACACTGAAGCTTTCTTT.

Concerning this clone: The germline gene is not matched at one end of the junction; a read error may be the cause. This chain connects TRBV7-8 to TRBJ1-2, with 9 nucleotides matching TRBD1. The CDR3 has 14 residues. The germline CDR1 and CDR2 sequences are SGHVS and FQNEAQ. The CDR3 protein is CASSLGDRAYGYTF. The CDR3 region has the DNA TGTGCCAGCAGTTTAGGGGACAGGGCCTATGGCTACACCTTC.

CDR3: CASSRDIGINYGYTF. CDR3 bases: TGTGCCAGCAGCCGGGACATAGGAATAAACTATGGCTACACCTTC. V gene TRBV3-1 (or the pseudogene TRBV3-2) combines with J gene TRBJ1-2; weak D call: TRBD1 (6 bases). Trimming pared 4 bases from V and 2 bases from J, leaving 14 bases between. The CDR3 covers 15 residues. From germline, CDR1 is LGHDT and CDR2 YNNKEL (reference sequence).

This clone was detected only a few times. The chain carries TRBV5-1 and TRBJ1-6, with D possibly matching TRBD1 (5 bases). CDR3 length: 14 amino acids. Per germline, CDR1 SGHRS and CDR2 YFSETQ. Trimming took 0 bases from V and 9 from J, leaving 10 bases between them. The CDR3 loop reads CASSLAWGGSPLHF. The CDR3 region has the DNA TGCGCCAGCAGCTTGGCGTGGGGGGGTTCACCCCTCCACTTT.

This clone was found once. The rearrangement uses TRBV27 and TRBJ2-1, with 10 positions matching TRBD2. This CDR3 contains 15 residues. Trimming cost V 4 bases and J 6 bases; bases outside gene matches: 6. Per the germline V gene, CDR1 is MNHEY and CDR2 is SMNVEV (reference sequence). CDR3 sequence (DNA): TGTGCCAGCAGTTCCTTTAGCGGGAGGACCAATGAGCAGTTCTTC. This sequence encodes CASSSFSGRTNEQFF.

The chain links TRBV11-3 to TRBJ2-1; D may be TRBD1 (6 bases). Germline V gene data show CDR1 as SGHNT and CDR2 as YENEEA. The V end was cut by 2 bases, the J end by 1 base, with 15 bases between. The CDR3 length is 17 residues. The CDR3, as DNA: TGTGCCAGCAGCTTAAGGACAGCGTCTTCTTCCTACAATGAGCAGTTCTTC. This translates into CASSLRTASSSYNEQFF. Full variable domain (outside the CDR3, taken from reference TRBV11-3 and TRBJ2-1): EAGVVQSPRYKIIEKKQPVAFWCNPISGHNTLYWYLQNLGQGPELLIRYENEEAVDDSQLPKDRFSAERLKGVDSTLKIQPAELGDSAVYLCASSLRTASSSYNEQFFGPGTRLTVL.

The DNA of the CDR3 is TGTGCCAGCAGTGGAGGGGGGGACAGATACTACGAGCAGTACTTC. Encoded protein: CASSGGGDRYYEQYF. The genes are TRBV2 and TRBJ2-7; possibly TRBD1 or TRBD2 for D (7 bases each). V dropped 4 bases and J dropped 3 bases, with 16 bases sitting between them. Germline V lookup: CDR1 SNHLY, CDR2 FYNNEI. This CDR3 region has 15 residues.

The chain is built from TRBV10-3 and TRBJ1-1, with TRBD1 identical over 12 bases. From germline, CDR1 is ENHRY and CDR2 SYGVKD. The CDR3 runs 13 residues. V trimming: 10 bases; J trimming: 6 bases; junction bases outside the gene matches: 6. Here the CDR3 reads CATEGQGAPEAFF. The CDR3 coding sequence is TGTGCCACCGAGGGACAGGGGGCACCTGAAGCTTTCTTT.

This sequence joins TRBV7-6 and TRBJ2-1; D may be TRBD1 or TRBD2 (5 bases each). This CDR3 has 14 residues. Trimming took 2 bases from V and 5 from J, leaving 10 bases between them. Germline V gene sequence: CDR1 SGHVS, CDR2 FNYEAQ. The CDR3, as DNA: TGTGCCAGCAGCTTATATGGGACCCACAATGAGCAGTTCTTC. Amino acid sequence: CASSLYGTHNEQFF.

The chain has TRBV5-5 and TRBJ2-3, with TRBD2 matching 9 bases. Trimming cost V 4 bases and J 2 bases; bases outside gene matches: 11. CDR1 and CDR2 (germline): SGHKS, YYEKEE (reference sequence). The CDR3 has 17 amino acids. The CDR3 region has the DNA TGTGCCAGCAGCGCCCGCCCTCTAGCGGGGACCACAGATACGCAGTATTTT. Translated: CASSARPLAGTTDTQYF.

The chain combines TRBV12-3 or TRBV12-4 with TRBJ2-7; TRBD1 is a possible D gene (6 bases). Between the trimmed V and J ends, which lost 3 bases and 5 bases, there was a span of 8 bases. The CDR3 runs to 12 residues. CDR3 nucleotides: TGTGCCAGCAGTTTTGGGGGCCACGAGCAGTACTTC. The encoded protein is CASSFGGHEQYF.

This clone came up once. V and J are TRBV6-6 and TRBJ2-5, with D perhaps matching TRBD2 (8 bases). The ends were cut back, 7 bases at V and 4 bases at J, with 19 bases in the middle. The CDR3 sequence is 15 residues long. The germline CDR1 and CDR2 sequences are MNHNY and SVGAGI (reference sequence). This chain's CDR3 is CASTTGRGRTETQYF. CDR3 sequence (DNA): TGTGCCAGCACCACCGGGAGGGGGCGTACAGAGACCCAGTACTTC.

This clone has only a few counts. This chain uses TRBV7-9 with TRBJ1-2, with a weak D call TRBD1 (6 bases). The germline V gene encodes CDR1 SEHNR and CDR2 FQNEAQ (reference sequence). With 3 bases removed from V and 2 bases from J, the gap between germline ends came to 10 bases. The length of the CDR3 is 14 residues. The CDR3 DNA is TGTGCCAGCAGCTTCGGACAGACCAACTATGGCTACACCTTC. Translation gives CASSFGQTNYGYTF. The full variable domain, rest sourced from reference TRBV7-9 and TRBJ1-2, is DTGVSQNPRHKITKRGQNVTFRCDPISEHNRLYWYRQTLGQGPEFLTYFQNEAQLEKSRLLSDRFSAERPKGSFSTLEIQRTEQGDSAMYLCASSFGQTNYGYTFGSGTRLTVV.

This sequence joins TRBV11-2 and TRBJ1-5; tentatively, D is TRBD1 (6 bases). Germline loops: CDR1 SGHAT, CDR2 FQNNGV. The CDR3 is made up of 15 amino acids. Trimming cost V 5 bases and J 2 bases, with 13 bases left between them. CDR3 sequence reads: CASSKGGEGNQPQHF. The CDR3 DNA reads TGTGCCAGCAGCAAGGGGGGGGAGGGCAATCAGCCCCAGCATTTT.

V and J are TRBV5-4 and TRBJ2-7; possibly TRBD2 for D (6 bases). In germline, CDR1 is SGHNT, CDR2 YYREEE (reference sequence). Trimming left V 0 bases short and J 0 bases short, with 10 bases between. This CDR3 region has 15 residues. The CDR3 loop reads CASSLVAGSSYEQYF. The DNA for the CDR3 is TGTGCCAGCAGCTTGGTCGCCGGGAGCTCCTACGAGCAGTACTTC.

As concerns this clone: This sample includes further DNA sequences coding for the same CDR3. The chain combines TRBV6-4 with TRBJ2-3; TRBD2 is a possible D gene (6 bases). The CDR3 runs to 14 residues. Trimming shortened V by 2 bases and J by 4 bases, and 10 bases separated the two germline ends. CDR1 is MRHNA, CDR2 SNTAGT, per germline. CDR3: CASSDSSGADTQYF. As DNA, the CDR3 is TGTGCCAGCAGTGACAGTAGCGGCGCAGATACGCAGTATTTT.

The CDR3 sequence: CASSLGAQQKQFF. Here the CDR3 DNA reads TGTGCCAGCAGTTTGGGTGCCCAACAGAAGCAGTTCTTC. V gene TRBV12-3 or TRBV12-4 combines with J gene TRBJ2-1; D is ambiguous. Trimming removed 3 bases from V and 11 bases from J, with 14 bases in between. The CDR3 contains 13 residues.